The 7 T cell receptor beta chains below all came from one sample that was sequenced in a study of T-cell reconstitution after alpha-beta-depleted transplantation in children. The TCRbeta library incorporated unique molecular identifiers. TCRdb redid the calling of the PCR reads with MiXCR, one entry per CDR3 protein. Of hundreds of thousands of distinct CDR3 sequences listed, 13% are singletons. Sequencing used PBMCs, mostly from graft donor cells, obtained 360 days after TCRalphabeta/CD19-depleted stem cell transplant. The receptors shown here come from a male patient between 10 and 17 years old who had a stem cell transplant for acute myeloid leukemia, so the T cells may come from the graft donor.

The J gene is TRBJ2-1, the V gene TRBV4-3; D remains unclear. The CDR3 loop spans 16 amino acids. Germline CDR1 is LGHNA and CDR2 is YSLEER. Trimming removed 0 bases at V and 2 bases at J, with 11 bases between. CDR3 amino acids: CASSQEYSRTYNEQFF. The CDR3 bases are TGCGCCAGCAGCCAAGAATACAGCCGAACCTACAATGAGCAGTTCTTC.

This clonotype has just a few counts. The gene calls are TRBV6-5 and TRBJ2-1, with 8 positions matching TRBD2. J was trimmed by 6 bases and V by 1 base; bases with no gene match: 8. CDR1 is MNHEY and CDR2 is SVGAGI in the germline V gene. This CDR3 contains 16 residues. The CDR3 reads CASSYFSRSGSNEQFF. CDR3 nucleotide sequence: TGTGCCAGCAGTTACTTTTCCAGGAGCGGGAGCAATGAGCAGTTCTTC.

This clonotype was observed a handful of times. The chain combines TRBV12-3 or TRBV12-4 with TRBJ2-7; possibly TRBD2 for D (6 bases). This CDR3 has 15 amino acids. Trimming cost V 7 bases and J 0 bases, with 16 bases left between them. As DNA, the CDR3 is TGTGCCAGCACCCTGGGACTGATCAACTCCTACGAGCAGTACTTC. This gives the protein CASTLGLINSYEQYF.

At least ten counts were recorded for this clonotype. This chain links TRBV28 with TRBJ2-1; 14 bases align to TRBD2. The CDR3 totals 17 residues. Germline V gene lookup returns CDR1 MDHEN and CDR2 SYDVKM. Trimming took 5 bases from V and 0 from J; bases not matched to a gene: 3. Here the CDR3 DNA reads TGTGCCAGCAGTCGCGGACTAGCGGGAGGCTCCTACAATGAGCAGTTCTTC. Translation: CASSRGLAGGSYNEQFF.

The V gene is TRBV4-2, the J gene TRBJ2-2, with 8 bases matching TRBD1. The CDR3 has 18 amino acids. Germline lookup yields CDR1 LGHNA and CDR2 YNFKEQ. The V and J ends lost 4 bases and 5 bases, in that order; junction bases with no gene match: 15. The CDR3 reads CASSLSGGRARITGELFF. Written as DNA, the CDR3 is TGTGCCAGCAGCCTCTCAGGGGGCAGGGCGAGAATAACCGGGGAGCTGTTTTTT.

This chain uses TRBV12-3 or TRBV12-4 with TRBJ2-2; no clear D gene. CDR3 length: 15 amino acids. V dropped 2 bases and J dropped 0 bases, with 7 bases sitting between them. The CDR3 is CASSLYLANTGELFF. The DNA of the CDR3 is TGTGCCAGCAGTTTATACCTAGCGAACACCGGGGAGCTGTTTTTT.

This chain uses TRBV6-2 or TRBV6-3 with TRBJ1-2; no reliable D call. Germline V CDR1 and CDR2: MNHEY, SVGEGT. Trimming stripped 6 bases from V and 5 bases from J, with 22 bases between. The length of the CDR3 is 16 residues. The CDR3 loop reads CASRDQAGLVTYGYTF. In DNA form, the CDR3 reads TGTGCCAGCAGAGACCAAGCCGGGTTGGTAACTTATGGCTACACCTTC.